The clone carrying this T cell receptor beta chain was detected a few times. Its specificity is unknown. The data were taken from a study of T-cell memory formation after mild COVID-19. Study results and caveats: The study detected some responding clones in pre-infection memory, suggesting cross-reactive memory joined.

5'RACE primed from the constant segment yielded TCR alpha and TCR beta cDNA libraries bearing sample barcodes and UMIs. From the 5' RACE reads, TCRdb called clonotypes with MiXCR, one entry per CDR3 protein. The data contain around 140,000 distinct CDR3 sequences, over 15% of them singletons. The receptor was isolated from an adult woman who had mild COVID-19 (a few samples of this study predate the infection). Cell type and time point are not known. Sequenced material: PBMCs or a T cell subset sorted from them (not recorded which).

The CDR3 DNA reads TGTGCCAGCAGCCTTGGACAGGGGGCATCCGGGGGTGAAGCTTTCTTT. Residues: CASSLGQGASGGEAFF. The rearrangement uses TRBV7-2 and TRBJ1-1; 11 bases align to TRBD1. J was trimmed by 7 bases and V by 5 bases; bases with no gene match: 12. The CDR3 has 16 residues. Germline loops: CDR1 SGHTA, CDR2 FQGNSA.